These 11 T cell receptor beta chains originate from one sample sequenced in a study of T-cell reconstitution after alpha-beta-depleted transplantation in children (dated by TCRdb to the mid-2010s). In light of the paper, this sample's treatment or condition label describes: allogeneic hematopoietic cell transplantation with graft depleted of TCRalphabeta T cells and CD19 B cells. Library creation used PCR. TCRdb names Illumina HiSeq 2500 as the instrument used. TCR library preparation used molecular barcoding, with unique molecular identifiers applied to normalize quantification of the TCRbeta repertoire. TCRdb reprocessing: public reads trimmed at Q25 with fastp, clones called with MiXCR, in-frame beta chains kept. When rows share a CDR3 protein, they turn into one entry using the most common DNA and genes. This sample lists around 700,000 distinct CDR3 sequences; about an eighth were detected once. The ten largest clonotypes hold 0.79% of the sample.

The material was PBMCs, obtained before TCRalphabeta/CD19-depleted stem cell transplant. These receptors were obtained from a girl aged 2 to 10 with congenital amegakaryocytic thrombocytopenia, due to receive a stem cell transplant.

This clonotype has ten or more counts. V is TRBV20-1 and J is TRBJ2-1, with 12 bases fitting TRBD2. The CDR3 runs 16 residues. CDR1 and CDR2 from the germline V gene are DFQATT and SNEGSKA (reference sequence). With 4 bases clipped from V and 7 bases from J, the junction kept 11 bases outside the gene matches. CDR3 in DNA: TGCAGTGCTACGTCCGGATTGCTAGCGGGAGGGAATGAGCAGTTCTTC. Amino acid sequence: CSATSGLLAGGNEQFF.

The sample holds a few counts of this clonotype. V usage is TRBV4-1 and J usage is TRBJ1-2; 9 bases agree with TRBD1. The ends lost 1 base at V and 4 bases at J; junction bases unmatched: 4. CDR1 is MGHRA and CDR2 is YSYEKL in the germline V gene. The CDR3 loop spans 15 amino acids. The CDR3 coding sequence is TGCGCCAGCAGCCAAGCACAGGGGGCTGTCTATGGCTACACCTTC. Amino acid sequence: CASSQAQGAVYGYTF.

This clonotype was observed many times. This sequence joins TRBV5-1 and TRBJ2-1; 8 nucleotides agree with TRBD1. The germline V gene has CDR1 SGHRS and CDR2 YFSETQ. CDR3 size: 14 residues. V trimming: 2 bases; J trimming: 8 bases; junction bases outside the gene matches: 6. CDR3 sequence (DNA): TGCGCCAGCAGCTTTGACAGGGGTAGGGATGAGCAGTTCTTC. This encodes CASSFDRGRDEQFF.

This chain connects TRBV14 to TRBJ2-7; 9 bases map to TRBD2. Germline CDR1 is SGHDN and CDR2 is FVKESK. The CDR3 sequence is 15 residues long. V shed 3 bases and J 3 bases; nucleotides not matched to a gene: 6. This CDR3 is CASSQTSGRFYEQYF. For the CDR3, the DNA is TGTGCCAGCAGCCAGACCAGCGGGAGGTTCTACGAGCAGTACTTC.

V usage is TRBV5-5 and J usage is TRBJ2-3; D is possibly TRBD1 (6 bases). V was shortened by 5 bases and J by 1 base, with 17 bases between the two germline ends. This CDR3 region has 16 residues. Germline CDR1 and CDR2: SGHKS and YYEKEE (reference sequence). CDR3 DNA: TGTGCCAGCAGGCGTGCCAGGGGAGCACGCACAGATACGCAGTATTTT. This encodes CASRRARGARTDTQYF.

In its sample, this clonotype was seen many times. The V call is TRBV7-3, the J call TRBJ2-5; weak D call: TRBD2 (5 bases). CDR1 and CDR2 from the germline V gene are SGHTA and FQGTGA. Trimming stripped 1 base from V and 2 bases from J, with 8 bases between. The CDR3 is 14 amino acids. The CDR3 loop reads CASSLMGSQETQYF. DNA for the CDR3: TGTGCCAGCAGCTTAATGGGGAGTCAAGAGACCCAGTACTTC.

This clonotype was recorded at least ten times. CDR3 region: CASSLEESGGTNEKLFF. The CDR3 coding sequence is TGCGCCAGCAGCTTGGAAGAAAGCGGGGGAACTAATGAAAAACTGTTTTTT. The rearrangement uses TRBV5-1 and TRBJ1-4, with a weak D call TRBD1 (5 bases). Trimming took 0 bases from V and 1 from J, leaving 13 bases between them. This CDR3 contains 17 residues. Per the germline V gene, CDR1 is SGHRS and CDR2 is YFSETQ.

This clonotype was seen repeatedly, ten times or more. V gene TRBV29-1 combines with J gene TRBJ1-6; TRBD1 matches at 8 bases. The V gene end was trimmed by 5 bases and the J gene end by 6 bases; junction bases not matched to a gene: 6. The CDR3 has 14 residues. Germline CDR1 is SQVTM and CDR2 is ANQGSEA. CDR3 residues: CSVRTGSGNSPLHF. The CDR3 coding sequence is TGCAGCGTTAGGACAGGGAGTGGTAATTCACCCCTCCACTTT.

The genes are TRBV5-1 and TRBJ2-7, with D possibly being TRBD2 (6 bases). V was trimmed by 4 bases and J by 9 bases, leaving 20 bases between them. Looked up from germline, CDR1 is SGHRS and CDR2 is YFSETQ. This CDR3 is built from 14 residues. The CDR3 sequence: CASSLTIDLGGQYF. CDR3 in DNA: TGCGCCAGCAGCCTAACTATCGACCTGGGAGGGCAGTACTTC.

This clonotype was detected a few times. One base away lies a much larger clone, so this may be a sequencing read error. The chain carries TRBV10-3 and TRBJ2-7; 10 bases agree with TRBD2. The germline gives CDR1 ENHRY, CDR2 SYGVKD. The CDR3 runs 14 residues. The CDR3 DNA is TGTGCCATCATGACTAGCGGGCTGACCTACGAGCAGTCCTTC. It codes for CAIMTSGLTYEQSF.

In regard to this clonotype: Given a much more abundant clone one base away, this may be a read error. This sequence joins TRBV15 and TRBJ2-5; 14 nucleotides agree with TRBD2. CDR3 size: 20 residues. The V gene end was trimmed by 3 bases and the J gene end by 5 bases; junction bases not matched to a gene: 17. CDR1 and CDR2 (germline): LNHNV, YYDKDF (reference sequence). CDR3 amino acids: CATSSVSGTGTSGGGETQYF. The CDR3 nucleotides read TGTGCCACCAGCAGCGTTTCCGGGACGGGGACTAGCGGGGGCGGTGAGACCCAGTACTTC.